The 18 T cell receptor beta chains below come from one sample, sequenced in a study of OX40 agonist ivuxolimab in advanced cancers. TCRdb's table, derived via immunoSEQ multiplex PCR, lists solely in-frame clones and lacks some. The sample carries approximately 23,000 clones, 80% to 90% recorded once. This specimen was CD4+ or CD8+ T cells sorted from blood, taken in a trial of the OX40 agonist ivuxolimab. The receptors were sampled from an adult with an advanced solid tumor such as melanoma, head and neck, liver or kidney cancer.

The chain is built from TRBV6-4 and TRBJ2-6; 13 bases map to TRBD2. CDR3 length equals 16 residues. V trimming: 8 bases; J trimming: 2 bases; junction bases outside the gene matches: 3. Per germline, CDR1 MRHNA and CDR2 SNTAGT. The chain's CDR3 is CASCTSGGAGANVLTF. The CDR3 DNA sequence: TGTGCCAGCTGTACTAGCGGGGGGGCTGGGGCCAACGTCCTGACTTTC.

This clone was counted a single time. The chain recombines TRBV28 with TRBJ1-1, with 11 bases fitting TRBD1. Germline V gene lookup returns CDR1 MDHEN and CDR2 SYDVKM. The CDR3 spans 18 residues. V gave up 5 bases and J gave up 2 bases; unmatched junction bases: 13. The CDR3 region has the DNA TGTGCCAGCAGTGAGACGCTAGCCGGACAGGGGGCTAACACTGAAGCTTTCTTT. It is translated as CASSETLAGQGANTEAFF.

The V gene is TRBV6-4, the J gene TRBJ2-1, with 9 positions matching TRBD2. The V gene's germline CDR1 is MRHNA and CDR2 SNTAGT. The CDR3 loop spans 15 amino acids. Germline trimming cut 3 bases from V and 7 bases from J; bases unmatched to any gene: 7. CDR3 sequence reads: CASSEFIGLANEQFF. In DNA, the CDR3 is TGTGCCAGCAGTGAATTTATAGGACTAGCGAATGAGCAGTTCTTC.

The chain is built from TRBV6-1 and TRBJ1-5; D is perhaps TRBD1 (6 bases). From germline, CDR1 is MNHNS and CDR2 SASEGT. CDR3 size: 15 residues. Between the trimmed V and J ends, which lost 6 bases and 0 bases, there was a span of 12 bases. The CDR3 nucleotides read TGTGCCAGCAGGGTTTCAGGGGATAGCAATCAGCCCCAGCATTTT. Translated: CASRVSGDSNQPQHF.

The chain couples TRBV6-1 to TRBJ2-7, with 9 bases identical to TRBD1. J lost 3 bases, V lost 2 bases, and 5 bases had no gene match. Germline assignment: CDR1 MNHNS and CDR2 SASEGT. The CDR3 contains 15 residues. The CDR3 protein is CASSETSTGGYEQYF. CDR3 nucleotides: TGTGCCAGCAGTGAAACCTCGACAGGGGGCTACGAGCAGTACTTC.

The chain employs TRBV6-5 and TRBJ2-2; tentative D call: TRBD2 (6 bases). CDR1 MNHEY and CDR2 SVGAGI come from the germline V gene. The CDR3 is 13 amino acids. Trimming removed 2 bases at V and 6 bases at J, with 7 bases between. CDR3 in amino acids: CASSYPGAGELFF. The CDR3 DNA reads as TGTGCCAGCAGTTACCCGGGAGCCGGGGAGCTGTTTTTT.

The genes are TRBV5-4 and TRBJ1-2, with TRBD1 identical over 7 bases. Trimming took 5 bases from V and 7 from J; bases not matched to a gene: 8. The CDR3 is 13 residues long. Germline V gives CDR1 SGHNT, CDR2 YYREEE (reference sequence). Here the CDR3 reads CASSRRDSRGYTF. CDR3 DNA sequence: TGTGCCAGCAGTCGCCGGGACAGTCGTGGCTACACCTTC.

The rearrangement uses TRBV6-1 and TRBJ1-6; no reliable D call. V lost 1 base and J lost 10, with 5 bases in between. The germline gives CDR1 MNHNS, CDR2 SASEGT. This CDR3 spans 12 amino acids. CDR3 residues: CASSEGSSPLHF. The CDR3 DNA reads TGTGCCAGCAGTGAAGGGAGCTCACCCCTCCACTTT.

The chain carries TRBV28 and TRBJ2-2; 13 nucleotides line up with TRBD2. The J segment lost 0 bases and the V segment lost 5 bases, leaving 6 bases of the junction unmatched. This CDR3 contains 18 residues. Germline V CDR1 and CDR2: MDHEN, SYDVKM. The CDR3 DNA reads as TGTGCCAGCAGTACCCCGGGACTAGCGGGATCGAACACCGGGGAGCTGTTTTTT. It yields the protein CASSTPGLAGSNTGELFF.

This clone was seen only once. The chain joins TRBV5-6 to TRBJ2-7; 9 positions agree with TRBD1. V shed 0 bases and J 2 bases; nucleotides not matched to a gene: 9. CDR1 is SGHDT and CDR2 is YYEEEE in the germline V gene. The CDR3 loop spans 17 amino acids. In nucleotides, the CDR3 is TGTGCCAGCAGCTTGGCCTCGGGGACAGGGACCACCTACGAGCAGTACTTC. It yields the protein CASSLASGTGTTYEQYF.

The chain recombines TRBV7-9 with TRBJ2-3; 9 bases align to TRBD2. Germline CDR1 reads SEHNR; CDR2 reads FQNEAQ (reference sequence). J lost 0 bases, V lost 2 bases, and 6 bases had no gene match. There are 17 residues in the CDR3. This CDR3 is CASSLWIAGGSTDTQYF. In DNA form, the CDR3 reads TGTGCCAGCAGCTTATGGATTGCGGGGGGGAGCACAGATACGCAGTATTTT. The full variable domain, with the rest looked up from reference TRBV7-9 and TRBJ2-3, is DTGVSQNPRHKITKRGQNVTFRCDPISEHNRLYWYRQTLGQGPEFLTYFQNEAQLEKSRLLSDRFSAERPKGSFSTLEIQRTEQGDSAMYLCASSLWIAGGSTDTQYFGPGTRLTVL.

This chain uses TRBV6-5 with TRBJ1-2; D is perhaps TRBD1 (6 bases). The CDR3 is made up of 14 amino acids. V was shortened by 5 bases and J by 6 bases, with 16 bases between the two germline ends. Germline V lookup: CDR1 MNHEY, CDR2 SVGAGI. CDR3 residues: CASSPSSGANGYTF. CDR3 DNA: TGTGCCAGCAGTCCCTCATCAGGGGCGAATGGCTACACCTTC.

The chain joins TRBV28 to TRBJ2-5, with D hard to call. Trimming removed 5 bases at V and 13 bases at J, with 17 bases between. The CDR3 runs 12 residues. Germline assignment: CDR1 MDHEN and CDR2 SYDVKM. DNA of the CDR3: TGTGCCAGCAGTGCAACAGTCGGTTTGAGGTACTTC. Its protein is CASSATVGLRYF.

The DNA for the CDR3 is TGTGCCAGCAGCCAAGATCCGGGAGTCGGGACAGGGTCATTGGATGAGCAGTTCTTC. Translating it yields CASSQDPGVGTGSLDEQFF. The chain recombines TRBV4-2 with TRBJ2-1; TRBD1 agrees at 9 bases. The length of the CDR3 is 19 residues. Germline loops: CDR1 LGHNA, CDR2 YNFKEQ. V shed 0 bases and J 8 bases; nucleotides not matched to a gene: 17.

The V gene is TRBV4-1, the J gene TRBJ1-2; D is possibly TRBD1 (6 bases). Germline assignment: CDR1 MGHRA and CDR2 YSYEKL. The CDR3 runs 14 residues. V shed 4 bases and J shed 5 bases, with 14 bases lying between them. In DNA, the CDR3 is TGCGCCAGCAGCCCTGGACAGAACTCGTATGGCTACACCTTC. It yields the protein CASSPGQNSYGYTF.

This chain connects TRBV9 to TRBJ2-5, with TRBD1 matching over 9 bases. V dropped 3 bases and J dropped 5; count of bases not matched to a gene: 8. The CDR3 runs to 15 residues. Germline V CDR1 and CDR2: SGDLS, YYNGEE. The CDR3 bases are TGTGCCAGCAGCGCGAGCGGAGGGACAGGGGAGACCCAGTACTTC. The encoded protein is CASSASGGTGETQYF.

The chain employs TRBV27 and TRBJ1-2; D may be TRBD1 (5 bases). CDR3 length equals 14 residues. Germline CDR1 reads MNHEY; CDR2 reads SMNVEV (reference sequence). V was clipped by 5 bases and J by 4 bases, with 14 bases between them. DNA of the CDR3: TGTGCCAGCAGTCCCGGGGCTTCGATCTATGGCTACACCTTC. It translates to CASSPGASIYGYTF.

There are a few counts of this clone. The chain links TRBV19 to TRBJ2-7; maybe TRBD2 (6 bases). Trimming cost V 5 bases and J 3 bases, with 20 bases left between them. This CDR3 is built from 16 residues. The germline V gene has CDR1 LNHDA and CDR2 SQIVND (reference sequence). CDR3 DNA: TGTGCCAGTAGTGTGTCCGGGACTGGGGGATACTACGAGCAGTACTTC. This codes for CASSVSGTGGYYEQYF.